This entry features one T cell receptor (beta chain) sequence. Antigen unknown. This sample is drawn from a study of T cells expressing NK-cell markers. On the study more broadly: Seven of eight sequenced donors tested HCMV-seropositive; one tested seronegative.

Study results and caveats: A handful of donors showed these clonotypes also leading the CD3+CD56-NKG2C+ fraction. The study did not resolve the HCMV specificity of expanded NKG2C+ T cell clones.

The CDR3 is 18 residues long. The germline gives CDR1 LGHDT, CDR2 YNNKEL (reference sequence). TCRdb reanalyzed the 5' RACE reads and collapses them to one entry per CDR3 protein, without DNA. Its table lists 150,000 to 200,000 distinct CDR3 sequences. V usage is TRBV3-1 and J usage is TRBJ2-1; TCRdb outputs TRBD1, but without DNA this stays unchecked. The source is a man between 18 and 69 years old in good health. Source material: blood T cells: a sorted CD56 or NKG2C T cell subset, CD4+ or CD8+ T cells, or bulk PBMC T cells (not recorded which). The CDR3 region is CASSQRHRDRALYNEQFF.